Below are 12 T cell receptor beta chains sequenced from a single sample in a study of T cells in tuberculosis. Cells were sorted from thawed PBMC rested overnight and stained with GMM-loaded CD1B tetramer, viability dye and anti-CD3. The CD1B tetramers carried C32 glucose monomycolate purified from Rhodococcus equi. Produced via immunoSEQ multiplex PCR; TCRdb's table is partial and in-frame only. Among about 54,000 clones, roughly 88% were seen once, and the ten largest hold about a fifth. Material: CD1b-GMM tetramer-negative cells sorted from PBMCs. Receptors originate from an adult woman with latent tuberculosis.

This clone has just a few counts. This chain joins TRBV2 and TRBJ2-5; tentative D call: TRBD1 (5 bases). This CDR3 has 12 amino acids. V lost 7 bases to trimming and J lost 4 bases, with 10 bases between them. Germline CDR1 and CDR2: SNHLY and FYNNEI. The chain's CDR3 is CASTGQGETQYF. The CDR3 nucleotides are TGTGCCAGCACCGGACAAGGAGAGACCCAGTACTTC.

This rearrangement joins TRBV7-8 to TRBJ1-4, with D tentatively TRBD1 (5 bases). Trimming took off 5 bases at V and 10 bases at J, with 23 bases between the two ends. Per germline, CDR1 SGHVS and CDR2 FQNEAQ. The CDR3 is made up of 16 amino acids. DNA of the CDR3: TGTGCCAGCAGCACGCCTCAGGGTTTATCTAGCGGAAAACTGTTTTTT. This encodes CASSTPQGLSSGKLFF. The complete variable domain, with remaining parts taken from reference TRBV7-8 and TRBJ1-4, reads GAGVSQSPRYKVAKRGQDVALRCDPISGHVSLFWYQQALGQGPEFLTYFQNEAQLDKSGLPSDRFFAERPEGSVSTLKIQRTQQEDSAVYLCASSTPQGLSSGKLFFGSGTQLSVL.

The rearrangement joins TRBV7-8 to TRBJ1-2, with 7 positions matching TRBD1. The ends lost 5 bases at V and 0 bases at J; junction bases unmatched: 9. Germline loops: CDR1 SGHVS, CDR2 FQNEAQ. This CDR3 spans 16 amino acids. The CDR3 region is CASSARDRKPNYGYTF. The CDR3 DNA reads TGTGCCAGCAGCGCCCGGGACAGAAAACCTAACTATGGCTACACCTTC.

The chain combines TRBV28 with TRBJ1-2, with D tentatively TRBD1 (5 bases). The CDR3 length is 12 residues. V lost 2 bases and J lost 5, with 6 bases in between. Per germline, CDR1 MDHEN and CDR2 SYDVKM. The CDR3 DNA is TGTGCCAGCAGTTTAGGGGGGTATGGCTACACCTTC. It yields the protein CASSLGGYGYTF.

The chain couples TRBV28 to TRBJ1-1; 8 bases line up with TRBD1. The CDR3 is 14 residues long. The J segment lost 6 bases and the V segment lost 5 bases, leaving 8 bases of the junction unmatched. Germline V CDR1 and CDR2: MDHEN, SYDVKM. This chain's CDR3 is CASSLLGQGAEAFF. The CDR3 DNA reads TGTGCCAGCAGTCTCCTTGGACAGGGAGCTGAAGCTTTCTTT.

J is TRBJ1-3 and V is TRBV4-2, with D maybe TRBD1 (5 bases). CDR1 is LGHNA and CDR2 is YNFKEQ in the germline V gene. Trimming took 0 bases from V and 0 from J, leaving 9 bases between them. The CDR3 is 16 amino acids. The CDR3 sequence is CASSQEQDISGNTIYF. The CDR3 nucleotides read TGTGCCAGCAGCCAAGAACAGGATATCTCTGGAAACACCATATATTTT.

CDR3 loop: CASSIGQGGYNEQFF. DNA of the CDR3: TGTGCCAGCAGCATAGGACAGGGGGGATACAATGAGCAGTTCTTC. This chain connects TRBV7-3 to TRBJ2-1; 10 bases align to TRBD1. Germline V CDR1 and CDR2: SGHTA, FQGTGA. The CDR3 is made up of 15 amino acids. Unmatched junction bases numbered 5, after V lost 5 bases and J lost 4 bases.

CDR3 loop: CASSSTPDEQFF. CDR3 sequence (DNA): TGTGCCAGCAGTTCAACTCCGGATGAGCAGTTCTTC. This rearrangement joins TRBV28 to TRBJ2-1; D unclear. The CDR3 spans 12 residues. Trimming removed 4 bases from V and 8 bases from J, with 9 bases in between. Germline loops: CDR1 MDHEN, CDR2 SYDVKM. The full variable domain, rest sourced from reference TRBV28 and TRBJ2-1, is DVKVTQSSRYLVKRTGEKVFLECVQDMDHENMFWYRQDPGLGLRLIYFSYDVKMKEKGDIPEGYSVSREKKERFSLILESASTNQTSMYLCASSSTPDEQFFGPGTRLTVL.

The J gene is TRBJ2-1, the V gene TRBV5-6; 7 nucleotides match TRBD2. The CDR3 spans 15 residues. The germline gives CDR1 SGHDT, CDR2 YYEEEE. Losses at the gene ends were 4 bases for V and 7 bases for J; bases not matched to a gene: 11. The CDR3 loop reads CASSPGGGVWNEQFF. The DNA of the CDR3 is TGTGCCAGCAGCCCGGGTGGGGGGGTATGGAATGAGCAGTTCTTC.

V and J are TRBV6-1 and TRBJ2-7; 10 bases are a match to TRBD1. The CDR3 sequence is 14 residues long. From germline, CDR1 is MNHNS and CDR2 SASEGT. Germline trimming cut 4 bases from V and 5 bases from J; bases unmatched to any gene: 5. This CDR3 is CASSGRQGADEQYF. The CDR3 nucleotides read TGTGCCAGCAGTGGAAGACAGGGGGCCGACGAGCAGTACTTC.

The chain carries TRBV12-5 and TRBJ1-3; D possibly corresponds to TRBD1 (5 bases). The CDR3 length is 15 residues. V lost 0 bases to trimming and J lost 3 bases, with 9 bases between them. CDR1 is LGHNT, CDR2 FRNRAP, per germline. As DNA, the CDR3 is TGTGCTAGTGGTTTGGTGGGGGGACGTGGAAACACCATATATTTT. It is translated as CASGLVGGRGNTIYF.

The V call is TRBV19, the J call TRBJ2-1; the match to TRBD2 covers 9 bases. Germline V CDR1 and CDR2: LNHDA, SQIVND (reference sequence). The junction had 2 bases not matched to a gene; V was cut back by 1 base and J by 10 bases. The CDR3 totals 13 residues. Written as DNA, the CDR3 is TGTGCCAGTAGTATAGGCAGCGGGGGGGAGCAGTTCTTC. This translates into CASSIGSGGEQFF.